One and the same sample provided the 10 T cell receptor beta chains below, sequenced in a study of shared clonotypes between healthy human individuals. The data were produced by immunoSEQ multiplex PCR, yet TCRdb's version contains in-frame clones alone and is incomplete. Among some 2 million clones listed, less than 95% were seen once. Terminally differentiated effector memory CD45RA+ cells were excluded from the naive CD8 cells, which were CD45RO-negative and positively selected for CCR7. Material for sequencing was naive CD8+ T cells sorted from blood. The receptors originated from a man in his late teens or twenties in good health.

This chain links TRBV4-1 with TRBJ1-6, with a weak D call TRBD1 (5 bases). This CDR3 is built from 16 residues. V was clipped by 4 bases and J by 9 bases, with 19 bases between them. CDR1 is MGHRA and CDR2 is YSYEKL in the germline V gene. Here the CDR3 DNA reads TGCGCCAGCAGCCCATTCGTCGGGGGATCCCCTTCACCCCTCCACTTT. It translates to CASSPFVGGSPSPLHF.

The rearrangement uses TRBV15 and TRBJ2-1, with TRBD2 identical over 11 bases. The CDR3 runs to 14 residues. The ends lost 11 bases at V and 6 bases at J; junction bases unmatched: 9. CDR1 and CDR2 from the germline V gene are LNHNV and YYDKDF (reference sequence). CDR3 bases: TGTGCCTCCGGGACCGGGACTAGCGGCAATGAGCAGTTCTTC. It is translated as CASGTGTSGNEQFF.

This CDR3 reads CASSVAGTALNTEAFF. The CDR3 DNA reads as TGTGCCAGCAGCGTAGCGGGTACGGCCCTGAACACTGAAGCTTTCTTT. This sequence joins TRBV9 and TRBJ1-1, with D unresolved. Looked up from germline, CDR1 is SGDLS and CDR2 is YYNGEE. The CDR3 consists of 16 residues. The V and J ends lost 0 bases and 0 bases respectively, with 12 bases between them.

The chain joins TRBV9 to TRBJ1-2; D may be TRBD1 (6 bases). Trimming shortened V by 0 bases and J by 3 bases, and 12 bases separated the two germline ends. CDR1 is SGDLS, CDR2 YYNGEE, per germline. CDR3 length: 15 residues. This chain's CDR3 is CASSVGGGGHYGYTF. For the CDR3, the DNA is TGTGCCAGCAGCGTAGGCGGGGGGGGGCACTATGGCTACACCTTC. The entire variable domain, with the rest obtained from reference TRBV9 and TRBJ1-2, is as follows: DSGVTQTPKHLITATGQRVTLRCSPRSGDLSVYWYQQSLDQGLQFLIQYYNGEERAKGNILERFSAQQFPDLHSELNLSSLELGDSALYFCASSVGGGGHYGYTFGSGTRLTVV.

The V gene is TRBV19, the J gene TRBJ2-3; no firm D call. Germline V gives CDR1 LNHDA, CDR2 SQIVND (reference sequence). The CDR3 is 14 residues long. Trimming stripped 5 bases from V and 0 bases from J, with 9 bases between. CDR3 protein: CASSHQTSTDTQYF. The CDR3 nucleotides read TGTGCCAGTAGTCACCAGACTAGCACAGATACGCAGTATTTT.

The V and J genes are TRBV9 and TRBJ2-3, with a weak D call TRBD2 (7 bases). There are 17 residues in the CDR3. Trimming stripped 4 bases from V and 0 bases from J, with 18 bases between. CDR1 and CDR2 from the germline V gene are SGDLS and YYNGEE. The CDR3 DNA is TGTGCCAGCAGCCCCCGGAGGGGGGGGGCGAGCACAGATACGCAGTATTTT. Translating it yields CASSPRRGGASTDTQYF. Together with reference TRBV9 and TRBJ2-3, the CDR3 gives the full variable domain: DSGVTQTPKHLITATGQRVTLRCSPRSGDLSVYWYQQSLDQGLQFLIQYYNGEERAKGNILERFSAQQFPDLHSELNLSSLELGDSALYFCASSPRRGGASTDTQYFGPGTRLTVL.

This chain links TRBV19 with TRBJ2-1; D is ambiguous. The germline V gene has CDR1 LNHDA and CDR2 SQIVND (reference sequence). The CDR3 is 15 amino acids. Trimming pared 5 bases from V and 4 bases from J, leaving 15 bases between. CDR3 nucleotides: TGTGCCAGTAGTTACGGACGACGATCATACAATGAGCAGTTCTTC. Its translation is CASSYGRRSYNEQFF.

This clone was picked up one time. V is TRBV6-5 and J is TRBJ1-1, with D hard to call. V was shortened by 11 bases and J by 6 bases, with 13 bases between the two germline ends. The CDR3 is 11 amino acids. Germline values: CDR1 MNHEY, CDR2 SVGAGI. CDR3 sequence reads: CAASGGAEAFF. In nucleotides, the CDR3 is TGTGCCGCGTCAGGTGGTGCTGAAGCTTTCTTT.

The chain has TRBV7-9 and TRBJ2-7; no clear D gene. The CDR3 sequence is 14 residues long. Germline loops: CDR1 SEHNR, CDR2 FQNEAQ (reference sequence). Between the trimmed V and J ends, which lost 5 bases and 5 bases, there was a span of 16 bases. DNA of the CDR3: TGTGCCAGCAGCATCCCCGGGTTTCCTGACGAGCAGTACTTC. As protein: CASSIPGFPDEQYF.

The V and J genes are TRBV9 and TRBJ2-3; 8 bases match TRBD1. Germline V gene lookup returns CDR1 SGDLS and CDR2 YYNGEE. The J segment lost 3 bases and the V segment lost 3 bases, leaving 6 bases of the junction unmatched. The length of the CDR3 is 15 residues. This CDR3 reads CASSAQGAGTDTQYF. The CDR3 DNA reads TGTGCCAGCAGCGCCCAGGGGGCAGGGACAGATACGCAGTATTTT.